Sequencing of this T cell receptor (beta chain) was carried out in a study of blood T cell repertoires in COVID-19. Study context: Both acute and convalescent COVID-19 samples were obtained from the United States, Italy and Spain.

How the authors handled the data: Amplifying reference gene primers gave estimates of nucleated cell counts. Measured with immunoSEQ multiplex PCR; TCRdb has only the in-frame clones, and not every one. For V, J and clone size, that table is used; D and trimming come from the DNA. The data hold about 15,000 clones, with approximately 89% observed a single time. The CDR3 covers 16 residues. Trimming removed 4 bases from V and 1 base from J; junction bases left unmatched: 6. The germline V gene has CDR1 SGHTA and CDR2 FQGNSA. This receptor was obtained from a human donor in a cohort sampled during active COVID-19. The J gene is TRBJ1-1, the V gene TRBV7-2, with TRBD1 matching 10 bases. Input material: peripheral blood. The CDR3 sequence: CASSSGDRGWNTEAFF. Here the CDR3 DNA reads TGTGCCAGCAGCTCGGGGGACAGGGGTTGGAACACTGAAGCTTTCTTT.